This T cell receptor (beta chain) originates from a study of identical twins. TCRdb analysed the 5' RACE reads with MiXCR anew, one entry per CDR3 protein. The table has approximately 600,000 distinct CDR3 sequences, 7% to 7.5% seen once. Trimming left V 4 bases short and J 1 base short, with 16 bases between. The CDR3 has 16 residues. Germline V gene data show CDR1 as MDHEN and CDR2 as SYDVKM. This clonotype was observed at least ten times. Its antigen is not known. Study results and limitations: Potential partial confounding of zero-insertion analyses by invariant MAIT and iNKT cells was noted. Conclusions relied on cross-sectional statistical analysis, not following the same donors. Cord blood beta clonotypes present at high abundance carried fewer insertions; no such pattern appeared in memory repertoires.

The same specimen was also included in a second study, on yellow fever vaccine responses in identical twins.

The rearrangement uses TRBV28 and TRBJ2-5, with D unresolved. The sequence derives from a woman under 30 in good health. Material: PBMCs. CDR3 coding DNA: TGTGCCAGCAGTTACTCATACCTATCCGGCCAAGAGACCCAGTACTTC. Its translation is CASSYSYLSGQETQYF.